This entry features one TCR beta chain sequence. This clone was seen once. Its antigen is still unknown. The record has no base qualities; no much larger clone is one base away. The sample comes from a study of OX40 agonist ivuxolimab in advanced cancers. Background on the whole study: Ivuxolimab, which targeted the costimulatory receptor OX40 (CD134), was an agonistic, fully human IgG2 monoclonal antibody. Intravenous ivuxolimab was administered to patients every 2 weeks at six dose levels: 0.01, 0.1, 0.3, 1.5, 3 and 10 mg/kg. Among the 52 dose-escalation patients, around 20 had hepatocellular carcinoma, some 15 melanoma, 9 renal cell carcinoma and 9 head and neck cancer. In the dose-escalation cohort, 82.7% of patients were male, and the mean age was approximately 55 years, with a range of about 23 to 90. Prior anti-PD-1, anti-PD-L1 or anti-CTLA-4 therapy was permitted, and approximately 40% of dose-escalation patients had received checkpoint inhibitors. Partial responses occurred in three dose-escalation patients: two with cutaneous melanoma and one with hepatocellular carcinoma. Peripheral TCRbeta sequencing aimed to test whether ivuxolimab altered TCR sequence diversity and caused clonal T-cell expansion. The paper reports the monotherapy dose-escalation portion (N of about 54 patients) of the phase I ivuxolimab trial. The study at large found these results: The antigen specificity of the clonally expanded peripheral T cells was not determined. Clonal expansion of both CD4+ and CD8+ blood T cells was observed from baseline to week 6 at doses 0.1 to 3.0 mg/kg. After ivuxolimab, expanded clones were on average more numerous among CD8+ T cells than among CD4+ T cells. In the 0.1-3.0 mg/kg groups, partial responders were among the patients with the lowest normalized peripheral clonal expansion, particularly in CD8+ T cells. Low levels of normalized T-cell clonal expansion were also seen in some nonresponding patients.

The trial excluded patients who had a history of autoimmune disease or who were on systemic immunosuppression. Peripheral blood for TCR sequencing was drawn from every dose cohort at baseline, at cycle 4 day 1 and at cycle 7 day 1. Samples came from an open-label, multicenter, first-in-human phase I dose-escalation trial of ivuxolimab. Adults with locally advanced or metastatic melanoma, renal cell carcinoma, hepatocellular carcinoma or head and neck squamous cell carcinoma were enrolled in the trial. Before TCR sequencing, CD4+ T cells and CD8+ T cells from peripheral blood were sorted into separate populations. The CDR3 measures 15 amino acids from cysteine to phenylalanine. Only the CDR3 portion is preserved as DNA: 45 bases, with reading frame beginning at the first base. The germline V gene supplies CDR1 SGHRS and CDR2 YFSETQ. The V end loses 4 bases and the J end loses 5 bases, and a stretch of 19 bases separates them.

Genomic DNA was extracted from sorted cells for sequencing of the TCRbeta CDR3 region. The immunoSEQ Assay was used to sequence the TCRbeta CDR3 regions. The immuneACCESS repertoire file appears here via TCRdb, limited to in-frame rearrangements. These files lack a portion of the clones; in checked studies, under half of the deficit traces to unresolved V genes, and the cause of the others is not known. The sample records about 35,000 clones, 84% of which are singletons. About 2% of the sample is in the top ten clones. The rearrangement combines TRBV5-1 with TRBJ2-7; the D segment might be TRBD1 or TRBD2, since each matches 7 bases. Sequencing used CD4+ or CD8+ T cells sorted from blood, obtained in a trial of the OX40 agonist ivuxolimab. The source is an adult with an advanced solid tumor such as melanoma, head and neck, liver or kidney cancer. DNA sequence: TGCGCCAGCAGCGAACGCCCCAGGGGGGGGAACGAGCAGTACTTC. This encodes CASSERPRGGNEQYF.